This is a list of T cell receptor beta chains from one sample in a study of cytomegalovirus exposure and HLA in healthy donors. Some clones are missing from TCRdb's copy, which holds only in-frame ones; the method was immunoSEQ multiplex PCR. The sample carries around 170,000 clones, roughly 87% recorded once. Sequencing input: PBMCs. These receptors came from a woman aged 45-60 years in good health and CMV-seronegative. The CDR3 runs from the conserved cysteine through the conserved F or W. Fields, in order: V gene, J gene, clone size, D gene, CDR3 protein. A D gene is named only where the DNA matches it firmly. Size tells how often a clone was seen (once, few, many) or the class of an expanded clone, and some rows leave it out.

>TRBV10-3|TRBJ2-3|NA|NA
CAISVRAGTSTDTQYF
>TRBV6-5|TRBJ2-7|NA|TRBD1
CASSYGQADYEQYF
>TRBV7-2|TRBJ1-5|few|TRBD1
CASSLDRANQPQHF
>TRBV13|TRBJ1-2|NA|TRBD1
CASSSGTDYGYTF
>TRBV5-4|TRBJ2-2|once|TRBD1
CASSLGTGGTGELFF
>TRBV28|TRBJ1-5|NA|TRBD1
CASSFEISGQAIYSNQPQHF
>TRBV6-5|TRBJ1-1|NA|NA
CASRSLQGRYTEAFF
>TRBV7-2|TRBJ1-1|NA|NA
CASSLPGLRVLDTEAFF
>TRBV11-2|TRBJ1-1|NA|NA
CASSLLQLNTEAFF
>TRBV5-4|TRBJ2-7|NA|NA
CASSKTGTLSYEQYF
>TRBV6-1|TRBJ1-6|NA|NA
CASSGDYNSPLHF
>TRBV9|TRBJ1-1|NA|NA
CASSPTRNTEAFF
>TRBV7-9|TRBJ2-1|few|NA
CASSSDPWGGLNEQFF
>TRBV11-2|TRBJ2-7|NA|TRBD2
CASREAGGNYEQYF
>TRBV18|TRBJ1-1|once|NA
CASSPSTRGTEAFF
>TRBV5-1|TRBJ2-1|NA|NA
CASSLEGHRGSNNEQFF
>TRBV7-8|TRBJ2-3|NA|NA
CASLRRSTDTQYF
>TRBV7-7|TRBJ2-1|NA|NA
CASSLTTQSSYNEQFF
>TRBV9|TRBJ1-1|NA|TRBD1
CASSVSGTAMNTEAFF
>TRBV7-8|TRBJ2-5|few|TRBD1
CASSLVPGQGEETQYF
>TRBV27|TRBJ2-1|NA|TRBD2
CASSLGPGTSGRRNEQFF
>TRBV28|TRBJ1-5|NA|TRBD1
CASTLRDRGYNQPQHF
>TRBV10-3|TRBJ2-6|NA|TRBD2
CAISDGGGSGANVLTF
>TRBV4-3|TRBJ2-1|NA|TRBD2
CASSHRAGGLGEQFF
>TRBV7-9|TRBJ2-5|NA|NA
CASTILGDQETQYF
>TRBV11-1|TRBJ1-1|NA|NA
CASSPDRNEAFF
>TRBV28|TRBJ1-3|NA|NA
CASRASGNTIYF
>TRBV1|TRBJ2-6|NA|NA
CTSSQEGRGNSLSGANVLTF
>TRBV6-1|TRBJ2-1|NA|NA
CASSEKARRDNEQFF
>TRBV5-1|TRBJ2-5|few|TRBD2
CASSLASSGRETQYF
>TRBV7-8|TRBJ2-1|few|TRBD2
CASSFIKRRGTSGRSEQFF
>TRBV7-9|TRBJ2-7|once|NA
CASTPAIGYEQYF
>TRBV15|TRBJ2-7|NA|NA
CATSRGTNSEQYF
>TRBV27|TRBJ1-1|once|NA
CASSLVSGGVNTEAFF
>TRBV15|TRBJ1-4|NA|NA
CATSRDQGPNEKLFF
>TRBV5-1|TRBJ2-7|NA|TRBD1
CASSFLTGLYEQYF
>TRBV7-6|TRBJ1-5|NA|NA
CASSAARSLYSNQPQHF
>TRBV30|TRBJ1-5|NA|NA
CAWRQDQPQHF
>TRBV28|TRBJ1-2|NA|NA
CASSTNYGYTF
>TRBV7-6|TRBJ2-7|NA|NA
CASSFGGSYEQYF
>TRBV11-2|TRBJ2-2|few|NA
CASSQNQGTTF
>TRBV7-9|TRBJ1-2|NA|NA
CASSLAQGYGYTF
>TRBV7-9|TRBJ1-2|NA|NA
CASSPRGNGYTF
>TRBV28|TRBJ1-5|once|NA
CASSFLREPQHF